This TCR beta chain was identified in a study of blood T cell repertoires in COVID-19. Study overall: Acute and convalescent COVID-19 specimens originated in the United States, Italy and Spain. PBMCs, B-cell-depleted T cells, or T cells were the source of the cDNA or gDNA that made up the material.

Trimming took 7 bases from V and 8 from J, leaving 14 bases between them. Per germline, CDR1 SNHLY and CDR2 FYNNEI. There are 13 residues in the CDR3. In the authors' workflow: It was from reference gene primer amplification that nucleated cell counts were estimated. Sequencing was performed with immunoSEQ multiplex PCR; in TCRdb, only in-frame clones are kept and a portion is missing. The V and J calls and clone size were taken over from that table, and D and trimming were inferred from the DNA. Of fewer than 30,000 clones in the sample, over 80% were seen once. The source material was peripheral blood. The TCR was taken from a human donor in a cohort sampled during active COVID-19. This chain links TRBV2 with TRBJ1-4; a possible D gene is TRBD1 (5 bases). CDR3: CASNRLGGEKLFF. Written as DNA, the CDR3 is TGTGCCAGCAACCGGTTGGGGGGGGAAAAACTGTTTTTT.